The 20 T cell receptor beta chains in this list originate from one sample, sequenced in a study of vaccination effects on CD4 cells after COVID-19. Data came from immunoSEQ multiplex PCR; TCRdb stores just in-frame clones and leaves some out. The sample has tens of thousands of clones, 70% to 85% seen once. Antigens of these TCRs are unknown. Once cultured for around 11 days, the cells underwent separation to obtain CD4+ T cells. Vaccination of participants consisted of two doses of either the BNT162b2 or mRNA-1273 vaccine. The material was CD4+ T cells from PBMCs cultured without peptide, obtained after COVID-19 vaccination. The receptor set was obtained from a human donor who received a COVID-19 vaccine.

The J gene is TRBJ2-5, the V gene TRBV20-1; 14 bases match TRBD2. Unmatched junction bases numbered 4, after V lost 3 bases and J lost 1 base. This CDR3 contains 16 residues. The V gene's germline CDR1 is DFQATT and CDR2 SNEGSKA (reference sequence). CDR3 nucleotides: TGCAGTGCTAGTAGAGGGACTAGCGGGGGCCAAGAGACCCAGTACTTC. This translates into CSASRGTSGGQETQYF.

CDR3 loop: CASSRGLAGRRSYEQYF. The CDR3 DNA reads TGTGCCAGCAGCCGCGGACTAGCGGGCCGCCGCTCCTACGAGCAGTACTTC. The chain joins TRBV3-1 (or the pseudogene TRBV3-2) to TRBJ2-7; TRBD2 matches at 11 bases. The germline gives CDR1 LGHDT, CDR2 YNNKEL (reference sequence). The V segment lost 4 bases and the J segment 0 bases; nucleotides outside the gene matches: 8. This CDR3 is 17 amino acids long.

J is TRBJ2-1 and V is TRBV29-1, with 10 bases matching TRBD2. The CDR3 extends over 14 amino acids. Trimming cost V 6 bases and J 4 bases; bases outside gene matches: 6. CDR1 is SQVTM, CDR2 ANQGSEA, per germline. CDR3 nucleotides: TGCAGCGTGCGTAGCGGGGGGATATACAATGAGCAGTTCTTC. This translates into CSVRSGGIYNEQFF.

The chain carries TRBV3-1 (or the pseudogene TRBV3-2) and TRBJ2-3; a possible D gene is TRBD1 (6 bases). This CDR3 spans 12 amino acids. The V and J ends lost 4 bases and 8 bases respectively, with 10 bases between them. Germline assignment: CDR1 LGHDT and CDR2 YNNKEL (reference sequence). The CDR3 nucleotides are TGTGCCAGCAGCCCCCTCAGGGGTACGCAGTATTTT. Encoded protein: CASSPLRGTQYF.

V and J are TRBV9 and TRBJ1-2, with D possibly TRBD1 on 5 matching bases. CDR1 and CDR2 (germline): SGDLS, YYNGEE. The CDR3 length is 13 residues. V lost 0 bases to trimming and J lost 8 bases, with 11 bases between them. The CDR3 sequence is CASSVGGGGGYTF. CDR3 DNA: TGTGCCAGCAGCGTAGGGGGCGGGGGAGGCTACACCTTC. The whole variable domain, remainder taken from reference TRBV9 and TRBJ1-2, is DSGVTQTPKHLITATGQRVTLRCSPRSGDLSVYWYQQSLDQGLQFLIQYYNGEERAKGNILERFSAQQFPDLHSELNLSSLELGDSALYFCASSVGGGGGYTFGSGTRLTVV.

The V and J genes are TRBV7-8 and TRBJ1-5; TRBD1 matches 11 bases. Germline lookup yields CDR1 SGHVS and CDR2 FQNEAQ. V shed 5 bases, J shed 0 bases, and the junction held 9 bases outside the gene matches. The CDR3 sequence is 18 residues long. The CDR3 nucleotides are TGTGCCAGCAGCCCTTGGGACAGGGGGGGAGATAGCAATCAGCCCCAGCATTTT. It translates to CASSPWDRGGDSNQPQHF.

The chain has TRBV3-1 (or the pseudogene TRBV3-2) and TRBJ1-6, with D perhaps matching TRBD1 (6 bases). With 2 bases removed from V and 9 bases from J, the gap between germline ends came to 14 bases. Germline V gene data show CDR1 as LGHDT and CDR2 as YNNKEL (reference sequence). This CDR3 has 15 residues. The CDR3 sequence: CASSQRSGGGSPLHF. The CDR3, as DNA: TGTGCCAGCAGCCAAAGGTCCGGGGGCGGTTCACCCCTCCACTTT.

The V gene is TRBV7-9, the J gene TRBJ2-3; TRBD2 agrees at 8 bases. CDR3 length equals 16 residues. With 7 bases clipped from V and 3 bases from J, the junction kept 12 bases outside the gene matches. The germline V gene encodes CDR1 SEHNR and CDR2 FQNEAQ (reference sequence). CDR3: CASNRAVSGGTDTQYF. CDR3 coding DNA: TGTGCCAGCAACCGCGCGGTGAGCGGGGGTACAGATACGCAGTATTTT.

This clone was observed a handful of times. J is TRBJ1-5 and V is TRBV9; weak D call: TRBD1 (6 bases). CDR3 size: 15 residues. CDR1 and CDR2 from the germline V gene are SGDLS and YYNGEE. Trimming shortened V by 2 bases and J by 0 bases, and 9 bases separated the two germline ends. The chain's CDR3 is CASSVGGYSNQPQHF. CDR3 DNA: TGTGCCAGCAGCGTTGGGGGCTATAGCAATCAGCCCCAGCATTTT.

This clone was recorded a few times. The chain recombines TRBV7-2 with TRBJ1-5; no clear D gene. V lost 5 bases to trimming and J lost 5 bases, with 16 bases between them. Germline lookup yields CDR1 SGHTA and CDR2 FQGNSA. CDR3 length equals 15 residues. The CDR3 coding sequence is TGTGCCAGCAGCCCGCAGGTAGACCTTTATCAGCCCCAGCATTTT. Its protein product is CASSPQVDLYQPQHF.

The chain recombines TRBV7-6 with TRBJ1-1, with 10 bases matching TRBD1. V was clipped by 1 base and J by 1 base; unmatched bases: 3. The CDR3 covers 16 residues. Per germline, CDR1 SGHVS and CDR2 FNYEAQ. The CDR3 region is CASSLGDRGWNTEAFF. In DNA, the CDR3 is TGTGCCAGCAGCTTAGGGGACAGGGGATGGAACACTGAAGCTTTCTTT. Complete variable domain (other parts from reference TRBV7-6 and TRBJ1-1): GAGVSQSPRYKVTKRGQDVALRCDPISGHVSLYWYRQALGQGPEFLTYFNYEAQQDKSGLPNDRFSAERPEGSISTLTIQRTEQRDSAMYRCASSLGDRGWNTEAFFGQGTRLTVV.

This chain links TRBV7-2 with TRBJ1-1; D might be TRBD1 (6 bases). The V gene's germline CDR1 is SGHTA and CDR2 FQGNSA. The CDR3 totals 15 residues. V was trimmed by 5 bases and J by 7 bases, leaving 20 bases between them. The CDR3 DNA reads as TGTGCCAGCAGCCCCGCGACAGGAAGGGCAAGTGAAGCTTTCTTT. Translated, it gives CASSPATGRASEAFF.

The genes are TRBV6-5 and TRBJ2-1, with 14 bases identical to TRBD2. Per the germline V gene, CDR1 is MNHEY and CDR2 is SVGAGI. V was pared by 2 bases and J by 8 bases, with 5 bases of the junction left unmatched. The CDR3 runs 16 residues. The CDR3 coding sequence is TGTGCCAGCAGTTACATGACTAGCGGGGGGGCGCATGAGCAGTTCTTC. It encodes CASSYMTSGGAHEQFF.

This sequence joins TRBV9 and TRBJ1-6; D is possibly TRBD1 (6 bases). The germline CDR1 and CDR2 sequences are SGDLS and YYNGEE. Trimming removed 5 bases from V and 7 bases from J, with 13 bases in between. The CDR3 extends over 14 amino acids. CDR3: CASSPTGTNSPLHF. DNA of the CDR3: TGTGCCAGCAGTCCTACAGGGACCAATTCACCCCTCCACTTT.

CDR3 residues: CASSPPGQPNTEAFF. The CDR3 DNA reads as TGTGCCAGCTCGCCTCCGGGACAGCCGAACACTGAAGCTTTCTTT. V usage is TRBV18 and J usage is TRBJ1-1; TRBD1 matches at 7 bases. This CDR3 contains 15 residues. After removal of 6 bases from V and 1 base from J, the junction contained 8 bases not matched to a gene. Germline V gene data show CDR1 as KGHSH and CDR2 as LQKENI.

This clone is medium-sized within its sample. The chain uses TRBV28 and TRBJ1-5; no reliable D call. V lost 2 bases and J lost 1, with 18 bases in between. Germline V gives CDR1 MDHEN, CDR2 SYDVKM. This CDR3 is 18 amino acids long. The CDR3 DNA sequence: TGTGCCAGCAGTTTAGGGAGGGTCCCGAGGGCGAGCAATCAGCCCCAGCATTTT. Translated, it gives CASSLGRVPRASNQPQHF.

The V gene is TRBV6-5, the J gene TRBJ1-1, with TRBD1 identical over 7 bases. The germline V gene has CDR1 MNHEY and CDR2 SVGAGI. After removal of 2 bases from V and 1 base from J, the junction contained 7 bases not matched to a gene. The length of the CDR3 is 16 residues. CDR3 residues: CASSYRGGKGNTEAFF. CDR3 in DNA: TGTGCCAGCAGTTACAGAGGGGGCAAGGGGAACACTGAAGCTTTCTTT.

V and J are TRBV5-1 and TRBJ2-7; D is tentatively TRBD1 or TRBD2 (5 bases each). The germline gives CDR1 SGHRS, CDR2 YFSETQ. Trimming removed 1 base from V and 2 bases from J, with 13 bases in between. CDR3 length equals 15 residues. CDR3 DNA: TGCGCCAGCAGCTTGCGGGGCGCAATCACCTACGAGCAGTACTTC. Its translation is CASSLRGAITYEQYF. Looking up the rest from reference TRBV5-1 and TRBJ2-7 gives the full variable domain: KAGVTQTPRYLIKTRGQQVTLSCSPISGHRSVSWYQQTPGQGLQFLFEYFSETQRNKGNFPGRFSGRQFSNSRSEMNVSTLELGDSALYLCASSLRGAITYEQYFGPGTRLTVT.

The gene calls are TRBV4-3 and TRBJ1-1; no firm D call. The CDR3 totals 13 residues. The V gene lost 0 bases and the J gene lost 10 bases, with 12 bases spanning the gap. Germline values: CDR1 LGHNA, CDR2 YSLEER. Written as DNA, the CDR3 is TGCGCCAGCAGCCAAGATGCTTATAGTCTAGCTTTCTTT. It codes for CASSQDAYSLAFF.

The chain recombines TRBV5-4 with TRBJ2-7; 11 bases line up with TRBD2. With 2 bases clipped from V and 2 bases from J, the junction kept 6 bases outside the gene matches. Germline V gene lookup returns CDR1 SGHNT and CDR2 YYREEE (reference sequence). The CDR3 length is 16 residues. The CDR3 DNA is TGTGCCAGCAGCTTCCTCACTAGCGGGAGCCCCTACGAGCAGTACTTC. It codes for CASSFLTSGSPYEQYF.